The sequence of this TCR beta chain was determined in a study of PD-1 blockade in mismatch repair-deficient tumors. TCRdb's copy holds only in-frame clones and misses some; the assay was immunoSEQ multiplex PCR. Among more than 85,000 clones, roughly four fifths were seen once, and the ten largest hold roughly 6.3%. The CDR3 runs 14 residues. Trimming pared 9 bases from V and 0 bases from J, leaving 14 bases between. Looked up from germline, CDR1 is MDHEN and CDR2 is SYDVKM. The chain joins TRBV28 to TRBJ1-2, with D possibly TRBD1 on 6 matching bases. The specimen comprised peripheral blood, sampled about eight months after starting pembrolizumab. The sequence came from an adult with mismatch repair-deficient cancer. The CDR3 nucleotides are TGTGCCAGTGGCCGCGGACAGACTAACTATGGCTACACCTTC. It is translated as CASGRGQTNYGYTF.